Sequencing of this T cell receptor beta chain was carried out in a study of human T cells and chemical hapten exposure. At the level of the study: Investigators sensitized around 2 cm by around 2 cm of upper inner arm skin with 2% DPC. On the upper back, patch tests were applied with 0.01% DPC and read at 6 days.

Indicated time point: patch test 1, 2 weeks after DPC sensitization. The treatment here: therapeutic diphenylcyclopropenone sensitization with weekly scalp DPC. Per the authors' pipeline: Individual samples carried between 23,224 and 690,600 TCRs, with around 96,000 as the median. TCRdb redid the calling of the RACE reads with MiXCR, one entry per CDR3 protein. Clone size and V and J calls follow TCRdb, not the original study. The sample carries roughly 72,000 distinct CDR3 sequences, 10% to 13% recorded once. This CDR3 comprises 15 residues. The V and J ends lost 6 bases and 5 bases respectively, with 18 bases between them.

The material sequenced was whole blood, taken in connection with sensitization to the hapten diphenylcyclopropenone (DPC). This TCR derives from a woman between 45 and 65 years old with alopecia areata. Some clones in this sample may be carry-over from other donors' samples. This chain joins TRBV12-3 or TRBV12-4 and TRBJ2-3; D possibly uses TRBD1 or TRBD2 (5 bases each). CDR3 nucleotide sequence: TGTGCCAGCAGATCGCCGACAAGAGGGGTAGATACGCAGTATTTT. Translating it yields CASRSPTRGVDTQYF.